The 15 T cell receptor beta chains presented below share a single source sample, sequenced in a study of blood T cells in healthy people across ages. With a J-beta primer mix and a sample-barcoded 5' primer, a second PCR ran 7 to 11 cycles. TCRdb called the 5' RACE reads again in MiXCR, with one record for every CDR3 protein. The table includes about 1.6 million distinct CDR3 sequences, about 31% detected once. Sequencing used blood. The receptors derive from a woman aged 30 to 39 in good health.

V usage is TRBV27 and J usage is TRBJ1-2; 8 bases map to TRBD1. The germline CDR1 and CDR2 sequences are MNHEY and SMNVEV (reference sequence). The CDR3 is made up of 18 amino acids. The trim removed 5 bases at V and 4 bases at J, leaving 18 bases unmatched. In nucleotides, the CDR3 is TGTGCCAGCAGTAACCCCTCCATTGGACAGGGACGAACCTATGGCTACACCTTC. Translation gives CASSNPSIGQGRTYGYTF.

This chain uses TRBV5-1 with TRBJ2-3; no definite D call. There are 15 residues in the CDR3. The germline V gene encodes CDR1 SGHRS and CDR2 YFSETQ. V dropped 6 bases and J dropped 0 bases, with 14 bases sitting between them. In DNA form, the CDR3 reads TGCGCCAGCAAAGGAAGGGCAGCTAGCACAGATACGCAGTATTTT. Translating gives CASKGRAASTDTQYF.

Comment on this clonotype: The junction differs from germline at one of its ends, possibly a read error. The CDR3 nucleotides read TGTGCCAGTAGCTTGGGCCTGGTTAGCTCCTACGAGCAGTACTTC. It specifies CASSLGLVSSYEQYF. The rearrangement uses TRBV5-8 and TRBJ2-7, with D unresolved. CDR1 is SGHTS, CDR2 YDEGEE, per germline. The CDR3 runs 15 residues. Supplemented by reference TRBV5-8 and TRBJ2-7, the full variable domain reads EAGVTQSPTHLIKTRGQQATLRCSPISGHTSVYWYQQALGLGLQFLLWYDEGEERNRGNFPPRFSGRQFPNYSSELNVNALELEDSALYLCASSLGLVSSYEQYFGPGTRLTVT.

J is TRBJ1-6 and V is TRBV5-1; possibly TRBD1 for D (6 bases). CDR3 length equals 15 residues. V was cut by 3 bases and J by 7 bases, with 14 bases left in between. Per the germline V gene, CDR1 is SGHRS and CDR2 is YFSETQ. This chain's CDR3 is CASSSDSTGNSPLHF. CDR3 in DNA: TGCGCCAGCAGCTCGGACTCTACAGGGAATTCACCCCTCCACTTT.

This clonotype appeared a few times. The chain links TRBV6-6 to TRBJ2-7; tentatively, D is TRBD1 or TRBD2 (5 bases each). With 0 bases removed from V and 4 bases from J, the gap between germline ends came to 16 bases. CDR1 MNHNY and CDR2 SVGAGI come from the germline V gene (reference sequence). The CDR3 spans 16 residues. CDR3 DNA: TGTGCCAGCAGTTACTCGCGGCTCGGGGCTTCTTACGAGCAGTACTTC. The encoded protein is CASSYSRLGASYEQYF.

The chain is built from TRBV5-1 and TRBJ2-7; D is uncertain. This CDR3 region has 14 residues. Germline CDR1 SGHRS, CDR2 YFSETQ. V was trimmed by 5 bases and J by 6 bases, leaving 18 bases between them. The CDR3 here is CASSTPGKSVEQYF. In DNA, the CDR3 is TGCGCCAGCAGTACCCCTGGGAAATCGGTCGAGCAGTACTTC.

The V call is TRBV13, the J call TRBJ1-2; D call uncertain. V lost 4 bases and J lost 5, with 14 bases in between. CDR1 and CDR2 (germline): PRHDT, FYEKMQ (reference sequence). The CDR3 is 14 residues long. CDR3 sequence: CASSSSGETYGYTF. In DNA form, the CDR3 reads TGTGCCAGCAGCTCGTCGGGAGAGACTTATGGCTACACCTTC.

This clonotype showed up just a few times. J is TRBJ2-7 and V is TRBV6-2 or TRBV6-3; possible D gene TRBD1, 5 bases. This CDR3 is built from 12 residues. Germline V gene lookup returns CDR1 MNHEY and CDR2 SVGEGT. The V gene lost 7 bases and the J gene lost 5 bases, with 12 bases spanning the gap. CDR3 sequence: CASTGIGDEQYF. CDR3 DNA sequence: TGTGCCAGCACGGGTATAGGGGACGAGCAGTACTTC.

The chain combines TRBV5-1 with TRBJ2-7, with 9 nucleotides matching TRBD2. Germline CDR1 SGHRS, CDR2 YFSETQ. The CDR3 extends over 16 amino acids. V was pared by 3 bases and J by 1 base, with 8 bases of the junction left unmatched. The CDR3, as DNA: TGCGCCAGCAGCTCCCATATCAGCGGGGGGTCCTACGAGCAGTACTTC. Translation gives CASSSHISGGSYEQYF.

This clonotype was seen only a few times. The J gene is TRBJ2-5, the V gene TRBV11-2; the D is unclear. Germline CDR1 is SGHAT and CDR2 is FQNNGV. Trimming shortened V by 6 bases and J by 5 bases, and 16 bases separated the two germline ends. The CDR3 loop spans 14 amino acids. The chain's CDR3 is CASSVQEVSETQYF. CDR3 in DNA: TGTGCCAGCAGTGTACAAGAGGTGTCGGAGACCCAGTACTTC.

This chain's CDR3 is CSVETGMYEQYF. In nucleotides, the CDR3 is TGCAGCGTTGAGACAGGGATGTACGAGCAGTACTTC. The V gene is TRBV29-1, the J gene TRBJ2-7; 7 nucleotides align to TRBD1. The CDR3 totals 12 residues. J lost 4 bases, V lost 3 bases, and 3 bases had no gene match. Germline V gene data show CDR1 as SQVTM and CDR2 as ANQGSEA.

In this sample, this clonotype turned up once. This chain joins TRBV7-6 and TRBJ2-1; 8 bases are a match to TRBD2. V trimming: 6 bases; J trimming: 14 bases; junction bases outside the gene matches: 12. CDR3 length equals 13 residues. The germline CDR1 and CDR2 sequences are SGHVS and FNYEAQ. The DNA of the CDR3 is TGTGCCAGCAGTTTTACCGGGACTAGGTATAAGTTCTTC. This sequence encodes CASSFTGTRYKFF.

The rearrangement links TRBV4-1 to TRBJ1-1; no clear D. The CDR3 sequence is 17 residues long. V lost 3 bases to trimming and J lost 6 bases, with 23 bases between them. CDR1 MGHRA and CDR2 YSYEKL come from the germline V gene. The CDR3 loop is CASSQIPGALGPSEAFF. The CDR3 DNA follows: TGCGCCAGCAGCCAGATCCCGGGAGCCCTGGGCCCTTCTGAAGCTTTCTTT.

The chain recombines TRBV2 with TRBJ1-2; the D is unclear. Trimming pared 6 bases from V and 0 bases from J, leaving 5 bases between. Germline assignment: CDR1 SNHLY and CDR2 FYNNEI. The CDR3 has 12 residues. DNA for the CDR3: TGTGCCAGCAGGTGGGCTAACTATGGCTACACCTTC. Residues: CASRWANYGYTF.

This clonotype was seen a single time. The chain is built from TRBV6-1 and TRBJ2-2; possibly TRBD1 for D (5 bases). V was cut by 7 bases and J by 5 bases, with 17 bases left in between. This CDR3 is 15 amino acids long. Germline CDR1 reads MNHNS; CDR2 reads SASEGT. CDR3 sequence reads: CASTPRGKGTGELFF. CDR3 bases: TGTGCCAGCACTCCTAGGGGTAAAGGGACCGGGGAGCTGTTTTTT.